This T cell receptor (beta chain) was identified during a study of blood T cell repertoires in COVID-19. While infection was still active, Seattle patients were enrolled and then followed longitudinally. Germline CDR1 reads LGHDT; CDR2 reads YNNKEL (reference sequence). With 0 bases removed from V and 4 bases from J, the gap between germline ends came to 13 bases. The CDR3 has 16 residues. Assay used: immunoSEQ multiplex PCR; TCRdb lists only in-frame clones, some missing. The data hold 150,000 to 200,000 clones, with roughly 80% observed a single time. What was sequenced was peripheral blood. The rearrangement joins TRBV3-1 (or the pseudogene TRBV3-2) to TRBJ1-3; tentatively, D is TRBD1 (5 bases). The TCR comes from a woman aged 80 or over with COVID-19, enrolled during active disease. The CDR3 reads CASSQDTGAGGNTIYF. The CDR3 nucleotides are TGTGCCAGCAGCCAAGATACCGGGGCGGGGGGAAACACCATATATTTT.